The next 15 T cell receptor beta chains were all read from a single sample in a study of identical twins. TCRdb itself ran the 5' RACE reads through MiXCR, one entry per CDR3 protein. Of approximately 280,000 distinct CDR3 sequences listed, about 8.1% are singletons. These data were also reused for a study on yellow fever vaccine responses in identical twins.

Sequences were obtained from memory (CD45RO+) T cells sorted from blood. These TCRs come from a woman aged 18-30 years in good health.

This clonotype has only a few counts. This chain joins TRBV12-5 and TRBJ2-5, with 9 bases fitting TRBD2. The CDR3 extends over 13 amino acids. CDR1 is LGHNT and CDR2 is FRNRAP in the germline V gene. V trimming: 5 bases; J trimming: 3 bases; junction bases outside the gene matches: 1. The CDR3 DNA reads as TGTGCTAGTGGTAGCGGGAGGAAAGAGACCCAGTACTTC. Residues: CASGSGRKETQYF.

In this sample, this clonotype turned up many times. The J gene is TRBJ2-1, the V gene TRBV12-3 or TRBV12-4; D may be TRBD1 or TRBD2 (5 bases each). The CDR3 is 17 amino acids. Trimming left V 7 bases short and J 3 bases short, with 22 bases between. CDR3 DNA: TGTGCCAGCAAATATACCTCCGGGGCCTGGGACTACAATGAGCAGTTCTTC. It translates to CASKYTSGAWDYNEQFF.

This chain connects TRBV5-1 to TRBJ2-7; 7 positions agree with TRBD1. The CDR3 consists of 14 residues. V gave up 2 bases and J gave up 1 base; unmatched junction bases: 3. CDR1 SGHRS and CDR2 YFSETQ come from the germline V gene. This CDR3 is CASSFGTASYEQYF. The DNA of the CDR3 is TGCGCCAGCAGCTTCGGGACAGCTTCCTACGAGCAGTACTTC.

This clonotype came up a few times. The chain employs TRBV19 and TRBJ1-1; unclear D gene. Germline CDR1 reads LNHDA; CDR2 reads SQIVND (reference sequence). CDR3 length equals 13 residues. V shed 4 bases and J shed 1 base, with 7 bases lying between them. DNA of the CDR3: TGTGCCAGTAGTACTACAAAGAACACTGAAGCTTTCTTT. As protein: CASSTTKNTEAFF.

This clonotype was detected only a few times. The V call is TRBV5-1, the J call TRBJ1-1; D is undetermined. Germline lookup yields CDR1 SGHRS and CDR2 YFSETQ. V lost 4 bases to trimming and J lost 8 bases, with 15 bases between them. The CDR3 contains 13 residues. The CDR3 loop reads CASSPRADGEAFF. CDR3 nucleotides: TGCGCCAGCAGCCCGAGAGCCGACGGCGAAGCTTTCTTT.

CDR3 in DNA: TGTGCCAGCAGTGCCCTAGCAGCAGATACGCAGTATTTT. This codes for CASSALAADTQYF. The chain has TRBV2 and TRBJ2-3, with D possibly being TRBD2 (5 bases). The germline V gene has CDR1 SNHLY and CDR2 FYNNEI. Trimming left V 4 bases short and J 4 bases short, with 9 bases between. The CDR3 spans 13 residues. Full variable domain (rest looked up from reference TRBV2 and TRBJ2-3): EPEVTQTPSHQVTQMGQEVILRCVPISNHLYFYWYRQILGQKVEFLVSFYNNEISEKSEIFDDQFSVERPDGSNFTLKIRSTKLEDSAMYFCASSALAADTQYFGPGTRLTVL.

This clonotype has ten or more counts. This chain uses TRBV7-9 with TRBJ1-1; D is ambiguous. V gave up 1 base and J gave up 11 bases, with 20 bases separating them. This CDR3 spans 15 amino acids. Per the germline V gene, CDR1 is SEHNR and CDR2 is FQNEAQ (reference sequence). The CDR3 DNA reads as TGTGCCAGCAGCTTAGGGCAAGCCTCTTCCCCGAATGCTTTCTTT. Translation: CASSLGQASSPNAFF.

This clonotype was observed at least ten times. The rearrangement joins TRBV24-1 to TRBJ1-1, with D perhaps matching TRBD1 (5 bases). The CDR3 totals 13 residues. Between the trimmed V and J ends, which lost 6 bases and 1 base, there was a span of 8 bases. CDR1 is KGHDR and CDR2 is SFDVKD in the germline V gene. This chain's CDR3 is CATSQGANTEAFF. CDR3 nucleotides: TGTGCCACCAGTCAAGGGGCGAACACTGAAGCTTTCTTT.

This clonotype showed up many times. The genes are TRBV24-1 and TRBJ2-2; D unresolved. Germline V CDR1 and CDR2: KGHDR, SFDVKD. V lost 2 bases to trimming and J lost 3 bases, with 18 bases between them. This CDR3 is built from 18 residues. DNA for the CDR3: TGTGCCACCAGTGATTCCTGGGAAAATTGGCCTCACACCGGGGAGCTGTTTTTT. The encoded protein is CATSDSWENWPHTGELFF.

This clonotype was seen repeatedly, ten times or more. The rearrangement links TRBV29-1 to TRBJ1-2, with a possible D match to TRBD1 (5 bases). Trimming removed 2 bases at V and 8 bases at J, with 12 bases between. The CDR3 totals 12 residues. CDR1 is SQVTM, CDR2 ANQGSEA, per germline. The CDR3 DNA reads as TGCAGCGTTGAACGGGACGCCGTGGGCTACACCTTC. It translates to CSVERDAVGYTF.

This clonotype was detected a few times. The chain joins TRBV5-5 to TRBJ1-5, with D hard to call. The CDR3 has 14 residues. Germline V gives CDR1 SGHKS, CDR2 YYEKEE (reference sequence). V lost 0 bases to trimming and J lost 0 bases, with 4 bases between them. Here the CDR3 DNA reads TGTGCCAGCAGCTTGGCGCCTAGCAATCAGCCCCAGCATTTT. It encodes CASSLAPSNQPQHF.

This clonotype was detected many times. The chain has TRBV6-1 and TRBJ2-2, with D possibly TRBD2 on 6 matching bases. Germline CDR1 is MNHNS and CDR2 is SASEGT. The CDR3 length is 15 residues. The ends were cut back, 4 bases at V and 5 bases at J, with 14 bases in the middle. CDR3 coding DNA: TGTGCCAGCAGTGGGTCGACCGGAGGGACCGGGGAGCTGTTTTTT. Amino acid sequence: CASSGSTGGTGELFF.

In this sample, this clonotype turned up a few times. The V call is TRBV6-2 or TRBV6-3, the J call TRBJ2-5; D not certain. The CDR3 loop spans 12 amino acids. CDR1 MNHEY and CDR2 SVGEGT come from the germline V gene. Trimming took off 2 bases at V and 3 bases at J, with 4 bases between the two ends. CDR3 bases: TGTGCCAGCAGTTACCCAGAAGAGACCCAGTACTTC. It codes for CASSYPEETQYF.

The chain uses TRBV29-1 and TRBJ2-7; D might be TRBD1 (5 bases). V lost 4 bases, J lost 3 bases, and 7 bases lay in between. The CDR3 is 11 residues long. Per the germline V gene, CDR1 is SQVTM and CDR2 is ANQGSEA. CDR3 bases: TGCAGCGTTGGGGGCGGCTACGAGCAGTACTTC. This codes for CSVGGGYEQYF.

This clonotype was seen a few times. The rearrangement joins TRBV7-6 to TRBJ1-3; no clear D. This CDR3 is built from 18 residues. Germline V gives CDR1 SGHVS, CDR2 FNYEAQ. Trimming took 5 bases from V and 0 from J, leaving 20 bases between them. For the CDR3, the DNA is TGTGCCAGCAGCAAAGCAAGACGGGTACTGAGCTCTGGAAACACCATATATTTT. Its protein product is CASSKARRVLSSGNTIYF.